This TCR beta chain was captured by sequencing in a study of primary melanoma T cells and metastatic recurrence. Profiling relied on immunoSEQ multiplex PCR, and the TCRdb table lists in-frame clones only, not all of them. In the table there are fewer than 800 clones, about 90% of which are singletons. Germline V gene data show CDR1 as MNHGY and CDR2 as SAAAGT. V gave up 2 bases and J gave up 4 bases, with 5 bases separating them. The CDR3 contains 12 residues. Study-wide findings and caveats: A tumor T-cell fraction above 20% appeared protective.

On this clone: Its antigen is currently unknown.

The sequenced sample consisted of melanoma tumor tissue. The clonotype comes from a human donor with melanoma. The rearrangement uses TRBV6-8 and TRBJ1-1, with unresolved D. CDR3 DNA sequence: TGTGCCAGCAGTTACCAATCCACTGAAGCTTTCTTT. This codes for CASSYQSTEAFF.